This T cell receptor beta chain was sequenced for a study of CD8+CD57+ T cells in acquired aplastic anemia. In germline, CDR1 is SGHTA, CDR2 FQGTGA. CDR3 length equals 16 residues. The study profiled TCR beta VDJ and CDR3 using genomic DNA as template. Each CDR3 protein gets one entry after TCRdb re-called the reads with MiXCR. The table lists 150,000 or so distinct CDR3 sequences, about 64% of them singletons. Study findings and constraints: A set of some 28 CD8+ CDR3 sequences was shared between patients and controls, and these sequences appeared highly expressed in patients.

This clonotype was observed at least ten times. Its antigen is undetermined. An end of the junction does not agree with germline; a read error may underlie this. The origin of this receptor is a human donor in good health. Sequencing used sorted CD4+, CD8+, or CD8+CD57+ T cells (not recorded which) from PBMCs. The chain employs TRBV7-3 and TRBJ2-3, with TRBD1 identical over 7 bases. CDR3 bases: TGTGCCAGCAGCCCGGGACAGTTACTTAGCACAGATACGCGGTATTTT. The encoded protein is CASSPGQLLSTDTRYF.